The clone carrying this T cell receptor beta chain was seen a few times. Its antigen is currently unknown. This entry comes from a study of T cell repertoires in cytomegalovirus infection. About the study: Epitope selection comprised recently identified HLA-C-restricted CMV epitopes and well-studied HLA-B-restricted CMV epitopes. Both a matching HLA type and CMV infection were indicated by public TCR beta signatures.

TCRdb re-analysed the reads in MiXCR, keeping a single row per CDR3 protein. The table shows tens of thousands of distinct CDR3 sequences, with around 20% occurring only once. V shed 1 base and J 7 bases; nucleotides not matched to a gene: 16. This CDR3 contains 19 residues. Germline V gives CDR1 SGHDT, CDR2 YYEEEE. Study-level points and caveats: HLA-C-restricted CMV-specific TCR beta clonotypes prevailed in the ex vivo response. The study identified carriers of CMV plus the relevant HLA from cumulative public TCR beta family frequency.

Sequencing used CD8+ T cells from cultured PBMCs, obtained from culture after CMV antigen stimulation. The chain couples TRBV5-6 to TRBJ2-1; the match to TRBD1 covers 11 bases. This receptor was identified in a human donor in good health (CMV status not recorded). Some clones in this sample may be carry-over from other donors' samples. CDR3 loop: CASSLIPFLGQGVGNEQFF. The CDR3 DNA sequence: TGTGCCAGCAGCTTGATACCATTCCTGGGACAGGGGGTGGGGAATGAGCAGTTCTTC.